This T cell receptor (beta chain) was sequenced for a study of T cells in pancreatic ductal adenocarcinoma. This clone was seen a few times. The antigen remains unidentified. Selected pancreatic ductal adenocarcinoma patients had undergone surgery without neoadjuvant therapy. Whole-study findings and limits: The resected pancreatic cancer cohort was biased toward the minority with early-stage disease.

Only in-frame clones appear in the TCRdb table, and some are missing; sequencing was by immunoSEQ multiplex PCR. This table holds 4,000 to 6,000 clones, around nine tenths found once. The sequence was obtained from a human donor with pancreatic ductal adenocarcinoma. The sequencing sample was made of pancreatic tumor tissue.

DNA of the CDR3: TGCGCCAGCAGCTCCCGACAGGGGAGCCCCACAGATACGCAGTATTTT. This codes for CASSSRQGSPTDTQYF. The rearrangement uses TRBV4-1 and TRBJ2-3; TRBD1 aligns across 8 bases. The CDR3 has 16 residues. The V gene end was trimmed by 5 bases and the J gene end by 2 bases; junction bases not matched to a gene: 9. The germline gives CDR1 MGHRA, CDR2 YSYEKL.